This record looks at one T cell receptor (beta chain) sequence and its context. Its antigen is not identified. This entry belongs to a study of CXCR3-negative and CXCR3-positive naive CD8 T cells. Points from the study as a whole: Naive subsets displayed similar surface CD5, and TCR strength was inferred from TRB CDR3 properties. Similar TRBV-TRBJ gene usage was seen in naive CXCR3-negative and CXCR3-positive cells, but not in memory cells.

The CDR3 contains 13 residues. Per the germline V gene, CDR1 is MNHNS and CDR2 is SASEGT. The method, 5' RACE with UMI labels, was used to prepare the TRB cDNA libraries. TCRdb reprocessed the 5' RACE reads, keeping one entry per CDR3 protein, no DNA. The sample totals 70,000 to 100,000 distinct CDR3 sequences. Material: naive CXCR3- CD8+ T cells from blood. Subset in this sample: CD45RO-CCR7+CD27+CD95- naive CD8+ T cells lacking CXCR3 (TNR3-). This chain links TRBV6-1 with TRBJ2-7; TCRdb returns TRBD1, unconfirmable since there is no DNA. This receptor was taken from a human donor in good health. Some clones in this sample may be carry-over from other donors' samples. The CDR3 is CASIPPRTYEQYF.